This T cell receptor beta chain was identified in a study of cytomegalovirus exposure and HLA in healthy donors. Regarding the study as a whole: For presence/absence analyses, sequencing depth was assumed to be roughly uniform across donors. CMV serostatus was the sole immune exposure information available. The authors later linked a missense DCLRE1C variant to TCR beta V- and J-gene trimming.

The PCR ran on 60 Vbeta and 13 Jbeta primers. Measured with immunoSEQ multiplex PCR; TCRdb has only the in-frame clones, and not every one. There are some 180,000 clones in the sample; about 77% occur only once, and 2% to 3% lies in the top ten. To note about this clone: Its antigen is unknown.

The TCR comes from a young woman in good health and CMV-seropositive. The sample consisted of PBMCs.

The CDR3 sequence is CAWTFRDRVNSPLHF. The DNA of the CDR3 is TGTGCCTGGACTTTCCGGGACAGGGTTAATTCACCCCTCCACTTT. The chain combines TRBV30 with TRBJ1-6; 9 bases agree with TRBD1. The length of the CDR3 is 15 residues. V shed 4 bases and J 6 bases; nucleotides not matched to a gene: 7. From germline, CDR1 is GTSNPN and CDR2 SVGIG (reference sequence).